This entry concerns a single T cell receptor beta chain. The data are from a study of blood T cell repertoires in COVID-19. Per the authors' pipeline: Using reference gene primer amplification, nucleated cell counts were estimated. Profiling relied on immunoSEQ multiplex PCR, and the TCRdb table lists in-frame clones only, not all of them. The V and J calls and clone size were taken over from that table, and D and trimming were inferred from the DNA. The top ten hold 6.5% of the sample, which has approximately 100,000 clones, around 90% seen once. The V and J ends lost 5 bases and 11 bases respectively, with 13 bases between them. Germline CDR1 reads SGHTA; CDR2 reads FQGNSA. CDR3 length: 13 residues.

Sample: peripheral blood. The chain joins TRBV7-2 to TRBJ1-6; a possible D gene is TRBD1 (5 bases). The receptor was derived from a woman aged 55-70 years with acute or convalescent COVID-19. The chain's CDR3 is CASSPRAGPPLHF. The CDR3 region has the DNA TGTGCCAGCAGCCCTCGGGCGGGGCCACCCCTCCACTTT.